Following are 25 T cell receptor beta chains from one sample sequenced in a study of neurological immune-mediated disorders. Time point of the sample: technical triplicate 2. A single record per CDR3 protein comes from TCRdb applying MiXCR to the 5' RACE reads. Among more than 30,000 distinct CDR3 sequences listed, more than 10% were seen once. Sequenced input: CD4+ T cells from blood. The receptor source for this set is a female donor with HTLV-1-associated myelopathy (HAM/TSP).

This clonotype was counted at least ten times. The V call is TRBV20-1, the J call TRBJ2-2; D not certain. The CDR3 is 15 residues long. Germline V lookup: CDR1 DFQATT, CDR2 SNEGSKA (reference sequence). Trimming shortened V by 5 bases and J by 0 bases, and 13 bases separated the two germline ends. DNA for the CDR3: TGCAGTGCTGAAAGGGTTCTCGCGAACACCGGGGAGCTGTTTTTT. Translating gives CSAERVLANTGELFF.

This clonotype was recorded at least ten times. V gene TRBV2 combines with J gene TRBJ2-1; D remains unclear. Trimming left V 3 bases short and J 8 bases short, with 14 bases between. This CDR3 comprises 14 residues. Germline V gives CDR1 SNHLY, CDR2 FYNNEI. CDR3 protein: CASSDPRVVDEQFF. The CDR3 region has the DNA TGTGCCAGCAGTGATCCAAGAGTCGTCGATGAGCAGTTCTTC.

This clonotype was detected many times. V is TRBV7-2 and J is TRBJ2-1, with D possibly matching TRBD2 (5 bases). V lost 5 bases and J 7 bases, leaving 15 bases between the germline ends. The CDR3 runs to 14 residues. CDR1 and CDR2 (germline): SGHTA, FQGNSA. The DNA for the CDR3 is TGTGCCAGCAGCCCCGGCCGGGAAGGGAATGAGCAGTTCTTC. Amino acids: CASSPGREGNEQFF.

Concerning this clonotype itself: The germline gene is not matched at one end of the junction; a read error may be the cause. The V call is TRBV6-1, the J call TRBJ2-5, with D hard to call. This CDR3 region has 15 residues. CDR1 is MNHNS and CDR2 is SASEGT in the germline V gene. CDR3 sequence: CASSELPLPQETQYF. For the CDR3, the DNA is TGTGCCAGCAGTGAATTACCCCTCCCCCAAGAGACACAGTACTTC.

In this sample, this clonotype turned up many times. CDR3 sequence reads: CASSLSGGTQPQHF. Here the CDR3 DNA reads TGCGCCAGCAGCTTGTCCGGGGGGACTCAGCCCCAGCATTTT. This rearrangement joins TRBV5-1 to TRBJ1-5, with D maybe TRBD1 (5 bases). V gave up 1 base and J gave up 6 bases, with 11 bases separating them. The CDR3 extends over 14 amino acids. Per the germline V gene, CDR1 is SGHRS and CDR2 is YFSETQ.

This clonotype was picked up many times. The gene calls are TRBV6-6 and TRBJ2-1; D gene unclear. The CDR3 sequence is 14 residues long. Trimming took 6 bases from V and 3 from J, leaving 12 bases between them. Germline-derived CDR1 and CDR2 are MNHNY and SVGAGI (reference sequence). CDR3: CASSPHLGYNEQFF. The CDR3 DNA is TGTGCCAGCAGCCCTCACCTCGGCTACAATGAGCAGTTCTTC.

This clonotype was counted many times. The V gene is TRBV15, the J gene TRBJ2-3, with TRBD2 as a possible D gene (5 bases). Per the germline V gene, CDR1 is LNHNV and CDR2 is YYDKDF (reference sequence). The V end was cut by 1 base, the J end by 5 bases, with 16 bases between. The CDR3 loop spans 16 amino acids. The CDR3 DNA reads TGTGCCACCAGCAGAGCATCTGGACTGGGCAGAGATACGCAGTATTTT. As protein: CATSRASGLGRDTQYF.

The table lists this clonotype with many counts. The V call is TRBV29-1, the J call TRBJ1-1, with D unclear. Looked up from germline, CDR1 is SQVTM and CDR2 is ANQGSEA. V was clipped by 3 bases and J by 1 base, with 3 bases between them. The CDR3 spans 11 residues. This CDR3 is CSVDWNTEAFF. For the CDR3, the DNA is TGCAGCGTTGATTGGAACACTGAAGCTTTCTTT.

Many counts were recorded for this clonotype. The chain is built from TRBV7-3 and TRBJ1-1; 7 positions match TRBD1. This CDR3 region has 13 residues. Per the germline V gene, CDR1 is SGHTA and CDR2 is FQGTGA. V shed 6 bases, J shed 6 bases, and the junction held 7 bases outside the gene matches. The CDR3 region has the DNA TGTGCCAGCAGTACACAGGGGATAGCTGAAGCTTTCTTT. It is translated as CASSTQGIAEAFF. Full variable domain (missing parts from reference TRBV7-3 and TRBJ1-1): GAGVSQTPSNKVTEKGKYVELRCDPISGHTALYWYRQSLGQGPEFLIYFQGTGAADDSGLPNDRFFAVRPEGSVSTLKIQRTERGDSAVYLCASSTQGIAEAFFGQGTRLTVV.

This clonotype is deemed medium-sized. The genes are TRBV7-2 and TRBJ2-3; possible D gene TRBD2, 6 bases. The CDR3 loop spans 14 amino acids. V lost 7 bases and J lost 5, with 16 bases in between. Germline V gives CDR1 SGHTA, CDR2 FQGNSA. The CDR3 spells CASNVGGAGDTQYF. DNA of the CDR3: TGTGCCAGCAACGTAGGCGGGGCTGGAGATACGCAGTATTTT.

This clonotype was seen at least ten times. The chain couples TRBV7-2 to TRBJ2-3, with TRBD2 as a possible D gene (5 bases). The CDR3 has 14 residues. V was pared by 5 bases and J by 3 bases, with 12 bases between. Germline loops: CDR1 SGHTA, CDR2 FQGNSA. This CDR3 reads CASSPYSGTDTQYF. Here the CDR3 DNA reads TGTGCCAGCAGCCCATACTCGGGAACAGATACGCAGTATTTT.

At least ten counts were recorded for this clonotype. The V and J genes are TRBV25-1 and TRBJ2-3; D is undetermined. The CDR3 sequence is 11 residues long. Germline CDR1 and CDR2: MGHDK and SYGVNS. V dropped 6 bases and J dropped 2 bases, with 3 bases sitting between them. Here the CDR3 reads CASRITDTQYF. CDR3 sequence (DNA): TGTGCCAGCAGGATCACAGATACGCAGTATTTT.

V and J are TRBV28 and TRBJ1-1; D not certain. The CDR3 covers 13 residues. Germline V CDR1 and CDR2: MDHEN, SYDVKM. V lost 2 bases, J lost 5 bases, and 9 bases lay in between. CDR3 protein: CASSLIVETEAFF. DNA of the CDR3: TGTGCCAGCAGTTTAATCGTCGAAACTGAAGCTTTCTTT.

This clonotype was seen repeatedly, ten times or more. The genes are TRBV7-2 and TRBJ2-2; D is perhaps TRBD1 (6 bases). V gave up 5 bases and J gave up 0 bases, with 13 bases separating them. The V gene's germline CDR1 is SGHTA and CDR2 FQGNSA. This CDR3 is 16 amino acids long. The CDR3 protein is CASSQEGGTNTGELFF. CDR3 sequence (DNA): TGTGCCAGCAGCCAAGAAGGGGGAACGAACACCGGGGAGCTGTTTTTT.

This clonotype counts as medium-sized. V gene TRBV7-9 combines with J gene TRBJ2-1; D is perhaps TRBD2 (6 bases). Germline V gene lookup returns CDR1 SEHNR and CDR2 FQNEAQ (reference sequence). CDR3 length: 12 amino acids. The V gene lost 7 bases and the J gene lost 8 bases, with 12 bases spanning the gap. The CDR3 sequence: CASNRGEDEQFF. CDR3 coding DNA: TGTGCCAGCAATCGCGGGGAGGATGAGCAGTTCTTC.

This clonotype was seen ten or more times. The chain is built from TRBV19 and TRBJ1-2, with D uncertain. The germline V and J ends were trimmed by 7 bases and 2 bases, with 8 bases remaining between them. This CDR3 region has 12 residues. The germline V gene has CDR1 LNHDA and CDR2 SQIVND (reference sequence). The CDR3 region has the DNA TGTGCCAGTATAGGCGGAAACTATGGCTACACCTTC. This sequence encodes CASIGGNYGYTF.

The rearrangement joins TRBV29-1 to TRBJ2-1; the D is unclear. The V end lost 2 bases, the J end lost 4 bases, and 15 bases lay between the germline ends. CDR3 length equals 15 residues. From germline, CDR1 is SQVTM and CDR2 ANQGSEA. Here the CDR3 reads CSVEIPRVAYNEQFF. The CDR3 DNA is TGCAGCGTTGAAATTCCTCGGGTTGCATACAATGAGCAGTTCTTC.

This clonotype was counted at least ten times. The rearrangement joins TRBV7-6 to TRBJ1-2; tentatively, D is TRBD1 (5 bases). CDR3 length: 13 residues. Looked up from germline, CDR1 is SGHVS and CDR2 is FNYEAQ. The V end was cut by 1 base, the J end by 8 bases, with 11 bases between. The CDR3 reads CASSLDGAGGYTF. DNA for the CDR3: TGTGCCAGCAGCTTAGACGGGGCTGGGGGCTACACCTTC.

Remarks on this clonotype: The junction and the germline gene differ at one end; a read error may be behind it. This chain uses TRBV11-3 with TRBJ2-3; D gene unclear. The germline CDR1 and CDR2 sequences are SGHNT and YENEEA. CDR3 length equals 11 residues. The DNA of the CDR3 is TGTGTCAGCAGCTTAGAGGCTGCACAGTATTTT. Its translation is CVSSLEAAQYF.

This clonotype was counted ten times or more. The V gene is TRBV5-1, the J gene TRBJ2-2; D gene ambiguous. The CDR3 spans 15 residues. Trimming shortened V by 2 bases and J by 4 bases, and 12 bases separated the two germline ends. CDR1 and CDR2 (germline): SGHRS, YFSETQ. CDR3 nucleotides: TGCGCCAGCAGCTTAAAAGGCAGTAGCACCGGGGAGCTGTTTTTT. This codes for CASSLKGSSTGELFF.

In its sample, this clonotype was seen many times. DNA for the CDR3: TGTGCCAGCTCCCGGGACACCGGTGTAAATTCACCCCTCCACTTT. Residues: CASSRDTGVNSPLHF. The rearrangement uses TRBV9 and TRBJ1-6; D is possibly TRBD1 (6 bases). The CDR3 contains 15 residues. The V gene lost 7 bases and the J gene lost 7 bases, with 18 bases spanning the gap. The germline V gene encodes CDR1 SGDLS and CDR2 YYNGEE.

This clonotype was picked up many times. This chain links TRBV9 with TRBJ1-6; 7 nucleotides line up with TRBD1. The CDR3 runs to 15 residues. J lost 10 bases, V lost 4 bases, and 11 bases had no gene match. Germline CDR1 SGDLS, CDR2 YYNGEE. CDR3 in amino acids: CASSPRQGQDSPLHF. As DNA, the CDR3 is TGTGCCAGCAGCCCTCGACAGGGACAAGACTCACCCCTCCACTTT.

This rearrangement joins TRBV19 to TRBJ1-5, with TRBD1 matching over 9 bases. Germline-derived CDR1 and CDR2 are LNHDA and SQIVND (reference sequence). The CDR3 has 18 amino acids. V was clipped by 1 base and J by 2 bases; unmatched bases: 9. DNA of the CDR3: TGTGCCAGTAGTATAGGCCCTACAGGGGGCAGAGGCAATCAGCCCCAGCATTTT. It is translated as CASSIGPTGGRGNQPQHF.

This clonotype was seen at least ten times. The chain combines TRBV5-1 with TRBJ2-3; D remains ambiguous. V was shortened by 4 bases and J by 1 base, with 7 bases between the two germline ends. Germline V lookup: CDR1 SGHRS, CDR2 YFSETQ. The length of the CDR3 is 13 residues. CDR3 DNA: TGCGCCAGCAGCATAGAACGCACAGATACGCAGTATTTT. Protein sequence: CASSIERTDTQYF.

This clonotype came up a few times. The rearrangement joins TRBV12-3 or TRBV12-4 to TRBJ1-5; a weak D match, TRBD1 (5 bases). Trimming took off 2 bases at V and 4 bases at J, with 24 bases between the two ends. CDR3 length: 19 amino acids. CDR3 nucleotide sequence: TGTGCCAGCAGTTTATCAGTAATGTTGGGGGGACGGGAGAATCAGCCCCAGCATTTT. This translates into CASSLSVMLGGRENQPQHF.